The 6 T cell receptor beta chains below all came from one sample that was sequenced in a study of T cells after posttransplantation cyclophosphamide. The data were produced by immunoSEQ multiplex PCR, yet TCRdb's version contains in-frame clones alone and is incomplete. The sample is made up of over 30,000 clones, none counted only once. Material: PBMCs. These TCRs come from a girl under 18 in good health, CMV-negative, and a related stem cell transplant donor.

In this sample, this clone turned up many times. In DNA form, the CDR3 reads TGTGCCAGCAGCTTGGTTAGTTGGTCGGGCGAGCAGTACTTC. Its translation: CASSLVSWSGEQYF. The rearrangement joins TRBV5-5 to TRBJ2-7; no definite D call. Per germline, CDR1 SGHKS and CDR2 YYEKEE (reference sequence). Trimming left V 0 bases short and J 6 bases short, with 13 bases between. The CDR3 consists of 14 residues.

This clone has a count of ten or more. The chain is built from TRBV5-1 and TRBJ2-7; 11 bases fit TRBD2. Trimming at V came to 4 bases and at J to 2 bases, leaving 14 bases not matched to a gene. There are 18 residues in the CDR3. The germline gives CDR1 SGHRS, CDR2 YFSETQ. As DNA, the CDR3 is TGCGCCAGCAGCCCGCAACTAGCGGGAGTTGGTTGGGCCTACGAGCAGTACTTC. Its translation: CASSPQLAGVGWAYEQYF.

This clone was recorded many times. The V and J genes are TRBV7-9 and TRBJ1-6, with 11 bases lining up with TRBD1. CDR3 size: 16 residues. The trim removed 5 bases at V and 7 bases at J, leaving 7 bases unmatched. CDR1 and CDR2 (germline): SEHNR, FQNEAQ (reference sequence). The CDR3 nucleotides are TGTGCCAGCAGCGCACTCCGGGACAGGGGGAATTCACCCCTCCACTTT. This encodes CASSALRDRGNSPLHF.

This clone came up many times. The rearrangement links TRBV7-2 to TRBJ2-1; D is perhaps TRBD2 (5 bases). The ends were cut back, 5 bases at V and 4 bases at J, with 18 bases in the middle. Germline V lookup: CDR1 SGHTA, CDR2 FQGNSA. The CDR3 is 16 residues long. The DNA of the CDR3 is TGTGCCAGCAGCCCCGGCCGGGAAGTACCTTACAATGAGCAGTTCTTC. Protein product: CASSPGREVPYNEQFF. Filled out from reference TRBV7-2 and TRBJ2-1, the complete variable domain reads GAGVSQSPSNKVTEKGKDVELRCDPISGHTALYWYRQSLGQGLEFLIYFQGNSAPDKSGLPSDRFSAERTGGSVSTLTIQRTQQEDSAVYLCASSPGREVPYNEQFFGPGTRLTVL.

This clone appeared many times. This sequence joins TRBV19 and TRBJ1-1; a weak D match, TRBD1 (6 bases). CDR1 is LNHDA, CDR2 SQIVND, per germline (reference sequence). The CDR3 runs to 14 residues. The ends were cut back, 3 bases at V and 5 bases at J, with 13 bases in the middle. Here the CDR3 reads CASSMGAPGTEAFF. The DNA of the CDR3 is TGTGCCAGTAGTATGGGGGCGCCGGGAACTGAAGCTTTCTTT.

The chain is built from TRBV7-8 and TRBJ2-5, with no clear D. The closer fit of TRBJ2-7 to the DNA end suggests the J call may be wrong. The CDR3 is 13 amino acids. CDR1 and CDR2 (germline): SGHVS, FQNEAQ. The CDR3 loop reads CASSALRSDEQYF. CDR3 DNA sequence: TGTGCCAGCAGCGCCCTGAGAAGCGACGAGCAGTACTTC.